The rows below give T cell receptor beta chains drawn from one sample of a study of blood T cell repertoires in COVID-19. Profiling relied on immunoSEQ multiplex PCR, and the TCRdb table lists in-frame clones only, not all of them. Of about 21,000 clones in the sample, roughly 86% were seen once. Sequences were obtained from peripheral blood. The origin of the receptors is a man in his 70s with acute or convalescent COVID-19. The CDR3 runs from the conserved cysteine through the conserved F or W. A D gene is named only where the DNA matches it firmly. The size of a clone is reported for some rows only, either as once, few or many, or as a class for expanded clones.

clone_size,j_call,v_call,d_call,cdr3_nt,cdr3_aa
few,TRBJ1-2,TRBV11-2,-,TGTGCCAGCAGCACCATACAGGGAAACTATGGCTACACCTTC,CASSTIQGNYGYTF
-,TRBJ2-5,TRBV28,TRBD1,TGTGCCAGCAGATCCGGGACAGGGGACCCTTTACAAGAGACCCAGTACTTC,CASRSGTGDPLQETQYF
-,TRBJ2-3,TRBV24-1,-,TGTGCCACCAGTGATTTGACCACGGGAGATACGCAGTATTTT,CATSDLTTGDTQYF
-,TRBJ2-2,TRBV10-3,-,TGTGCCATCAGTGAACCAACGGGAGTGAAGGGCACCGGGGAGCTGTTTTTT,CAISEPTGVKGTGELFF
once,TRBJ1-5,TRBV19,-,TGTGCCAGTAGGTCGACACCACCCCAGCCCCAGCATTTT,CASRSTPPQPQHF
-,TRBJ2-7,TRBV7-3,TRBD1,TGTGCCAGCAGCCCGACAGGGGTCAGCTACGAGCAGTACTTC,CASSPTGVSYEQYF
-,TRBJ2-5,TRBV19,-,TGTGCCAGTAGTATGGACTTAAGGTGGGAGACCCAGTACTTC,CASSMDLRWETQYF
once,TRBJ2-7,TRBV6-5,-,TGTGCCAGCAGTTACTCGATCCGCAGGGCCCCCCTAGGGCAGTACTTC,CASSYSIRRAPLGQYF
-,TRBJ2-1,TRBV9,TRBD2,TGTGCCAGCAGCGTCGGACTAGCGGGAGACAATGAGCAGTTCTTC,CASSVGLAGDNEQFF
-,TRBJ2-1,TRBV6-5,-,TGTGCCAGCAGTTCGATAGCGGAGGGCTCCTACAATGAGCAGTTCTTC,CASSSIAEGSYNEQFF
-,TRBJ2-3,TRBV5-1,TRBD2,TGCGCCAGCAGCTCAGCGGGAGCGGCAGATACGCAGTATTTT,CASSSAGAADTQYF
-,TRBJ2-7,TRBV10-3,-,TGTGCCATCACGGTCCGTCCCGAGCAGGGCGAGCAGTACTTC,CAITVRPEQGEQYF
-,TRBJ2-7,TRBV7-9,TRBD1,TGTGCCAGCAGCCAGGGGACAGCCATTTCCTACGAGCAGTACTTC,CASSQGTAISYEQYF
once,TRBJ2-2,TRBV4-3,-,TGCGCCAGCAGCCAAGCTTCGACACCGAACACCGGGGAGCTGTTTTTT,CASSQASTPNTGELFF
-,TRBJ2-5,TRBV18,-,TGTGCCAGCTCAGAACAGGGACGCGAGACCCAGTACTTC,CASSEQGRETQYF
-,TRBJ2-3,TRBV24-1,TRBD1,TGTGCCACCAGTGGGACGGGACAGGGGGTTAGCACAGATACGCAGTATTTT,CATSGTGQGVSTDTQYF
-,TRBJ2-5,TRBV19,TRBD2,TGTGCCAGTAGTCCCCGACTAGCGGGAGTGGAGACCCAGTACTTC,CASSPRLAGVETQYF
few,TRBJ2-3,TRBV9,-,TGTGCCAGCAGCCCGGAGGGGCGCACAGATACGCAGTATTTT,CASSPEGRTDTQYF
-,TRBJ1-6,TRBV7-9,TRBD1,TGTGCCAGCAGCTCCCCTCTCGGACAGGGGGAAAATTCACCCCTCCACTTT,CASSSPLGQGENSPLHF
-,TRBJ1-5,TRBV2,-,TGTGCCAGCACCAGGGGCCCCAATCAGCCCCAGCATTTT,CASTRGPNQPQHF
-,TRBJ2-3,TRBV5-1,-,TGCGCCAGCAGTTGGGGGACTCCCACAGATACGCAGTATTTT,CASSWGTPTDTQYF
-,TRBJ2-3,TRBV7-2,-,TGTGCCAGCAGCTTTGGTGGAGGCACAGATACGCAGTATTTT,CASSFGGGTDTQYF
-,TRBJ1-4,TRBV18,TRBD1,TGTGCCAGCTCACCTCGGACAGGAGAAAACGAAAAACTGTTTTTT,CASSPRTGENEKLFF
-,TRBJ1-5,TRBV5-8,-,TGTGCCAGCAGCTTTCGTGGTGGGGCAAATCAGCCCCAGCATTTT,CASSFRGGANQPQHF
-,TRBJ2-7,TRBV12-5,TRBD1,TGTGCTAGTGGTTTGGTAACCTGGACAGGCGGCTCACTATCAGCCTACGAGCAGTACTTC,CASGLVTWTGGSLSAYEQYF
-,TRBJ2-1,TRBV6-4,TRBD2,TGTGCCAGCAGTGCCAGCGGGGGGTACAATGAGCAGTTCTTC,CASSASGGYNEQFF
once,TRBJ1-3,TRBV18,-,TGTGCCAGCTCACCACCGTTATCTGGAAACACCATATATTTT,CASSPPLSGNTIYF
-,TRBJ2-7,TRBV28,TRBD1,TGTGCCACGAGGACAGGGGGCCACGAGCAGTACTTC,CATRTGGHEQYF
-,TRBJ2-1,TRBV7-8,TRBD1,TGTGCCAGCAGCGCCCGGGACAGGGCCTACAATGAGCAGTTCTTC,CASSARDRAYNEQFF
-,TRBJ2-7,TRBV9,TRBD2,TGTGCCCGCAGCCGGGGGGGCGGGAGCGGCGAGCAGTACTTC,CARSRGGGSGEQYF
-,TRBJ1-1,TRBV11-1,-,TGTGCCAGCAGCCCAGGGTTGGGCACTGAAGCTTTCTTT,CASSPGLGTEAFF
-,TRBJ2-3,TRBV9,-,TGTGCCAGCGGGCCTGGTACTAGCACAGATACGCAGTATTTT,CASGPGTSTDTQYF
-,TRBJ1-1,TRBV7-2,-,TGTGCCAGCAGCTTAGCAGGGGGTGGCACTGAAGCTTTCTTT,CASSLAGGGTEAFF
-,TRBJ2-7,TRBV18,-,TGTGCCAGCTCACCGGTAGGGGTAGGCTACGAGCAGTACTTC,CASSPVGVGYEQYF
-,TRBJ2-3,TRBV7-9,TRBD2,TGTGCCAGCCGAGTAGCGGGAGGGGATACGCAGTATTTT,CASRVAGGDTQYF
-,TRBJ1-2,TRBV6-6,-,TGTGCCAGCAGTAGCACAGGGTGGGGCTACACCTTC,CASSSTGWGYTF
-,TRBJ1-1,TRBV6-5,-,TGTGCCAGCAGTAGTCTACGGGACAAAGCTTTCTTT,CASSSLRDKAFF